This T cell receptor (beta chain) was sequenced in a study of T cell responses to AZD1222 COVID-19 vaccine. A single count supports this clone. The assay was immunoSEQ multiplex PCR, and TCRdb's table has in-frame clones only and misses some. The data show 150,000 to 200,000 clones, with roughly nine tenths seen just once and 1.5% to 2% held by the top ten. CDR1 is MDHEN and CDR2 is SYDVKM in the germline V gene. Trimming cost V 8 bases and J 4 bases; bases outside gene matches: 9. The CDR3 extends over 14 amino acids. The sequencing here drew on peripheral blood, taken on day 0 of AZD1222 vaccination. This TCR came from an adult in good health. The chain couples TRBV28 to TRBJ1-1; TRBD1 aligns across 8 bases. The CDR3 nucleotides read TGTGCCAGCGGGGACAGGCCCTTAAGCACTGAAGCTTTCTTT. Protein: CASGDRPLSTEAFF.